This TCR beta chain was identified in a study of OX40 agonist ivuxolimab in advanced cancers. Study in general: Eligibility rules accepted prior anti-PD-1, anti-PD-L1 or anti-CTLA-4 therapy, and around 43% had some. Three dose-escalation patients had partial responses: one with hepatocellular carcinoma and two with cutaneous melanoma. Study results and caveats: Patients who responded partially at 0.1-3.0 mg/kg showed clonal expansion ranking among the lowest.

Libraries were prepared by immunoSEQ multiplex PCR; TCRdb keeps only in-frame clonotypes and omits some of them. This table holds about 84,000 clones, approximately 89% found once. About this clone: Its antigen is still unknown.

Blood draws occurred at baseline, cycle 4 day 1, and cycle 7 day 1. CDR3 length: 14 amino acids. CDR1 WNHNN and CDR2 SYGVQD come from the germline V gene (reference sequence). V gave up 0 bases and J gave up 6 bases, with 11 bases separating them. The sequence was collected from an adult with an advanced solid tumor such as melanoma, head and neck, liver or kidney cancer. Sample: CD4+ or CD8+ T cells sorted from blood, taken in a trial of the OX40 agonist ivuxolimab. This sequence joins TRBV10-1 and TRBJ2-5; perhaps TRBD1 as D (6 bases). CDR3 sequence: CASSESWGLQTQYF. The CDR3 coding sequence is TGCGCCAGCAGTGAGTCATGGGGGCTGCAGACCCAGTACTTC.